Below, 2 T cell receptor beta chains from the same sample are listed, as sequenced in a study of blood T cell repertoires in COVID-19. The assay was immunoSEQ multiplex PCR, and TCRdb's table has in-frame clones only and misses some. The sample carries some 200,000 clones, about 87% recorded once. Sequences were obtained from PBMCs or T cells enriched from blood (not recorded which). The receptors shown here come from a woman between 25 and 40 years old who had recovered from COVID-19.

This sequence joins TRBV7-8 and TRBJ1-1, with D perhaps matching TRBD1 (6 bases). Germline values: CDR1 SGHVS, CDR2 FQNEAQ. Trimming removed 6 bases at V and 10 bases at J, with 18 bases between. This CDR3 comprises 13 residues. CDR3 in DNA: TGTGCCAGCAGTCTAAACTCCGGGACAAGAGCTTTCTTT. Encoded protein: CASSLNSGTRAFF.

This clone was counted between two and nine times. The CDR3: CTSTTRNPRDSPEDSNQPQHF. Written as DNA, the CDR3 is TGCACCAGCACTACTAGAAACCCCCGGGACAGCCCCGAGGATAGCAATCAGCCCCAGCATTTT. V is TRBV1 and J is TRBJ1-5; the tabulated D call, TRBD1, remains unverified against the DNA. TRBV1 is listed as a pseudogene. This CDR3 has 21 amino acids.